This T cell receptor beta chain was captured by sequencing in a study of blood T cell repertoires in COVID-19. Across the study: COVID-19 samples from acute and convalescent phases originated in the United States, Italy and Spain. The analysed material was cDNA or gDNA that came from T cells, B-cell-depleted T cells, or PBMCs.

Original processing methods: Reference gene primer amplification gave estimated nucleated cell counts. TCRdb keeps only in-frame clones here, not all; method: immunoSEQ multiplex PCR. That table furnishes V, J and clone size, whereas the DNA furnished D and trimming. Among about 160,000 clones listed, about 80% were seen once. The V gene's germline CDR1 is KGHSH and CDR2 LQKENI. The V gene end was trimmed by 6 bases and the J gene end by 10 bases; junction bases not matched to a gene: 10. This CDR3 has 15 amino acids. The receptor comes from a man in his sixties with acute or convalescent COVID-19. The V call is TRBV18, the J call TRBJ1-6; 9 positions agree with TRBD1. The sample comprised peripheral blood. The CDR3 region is CASSSGTGTSSPLHF. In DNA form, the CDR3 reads TGTGCCAGCTCGTCCGGGACAGGGACCAGCTCACCCCTCCACTTT.